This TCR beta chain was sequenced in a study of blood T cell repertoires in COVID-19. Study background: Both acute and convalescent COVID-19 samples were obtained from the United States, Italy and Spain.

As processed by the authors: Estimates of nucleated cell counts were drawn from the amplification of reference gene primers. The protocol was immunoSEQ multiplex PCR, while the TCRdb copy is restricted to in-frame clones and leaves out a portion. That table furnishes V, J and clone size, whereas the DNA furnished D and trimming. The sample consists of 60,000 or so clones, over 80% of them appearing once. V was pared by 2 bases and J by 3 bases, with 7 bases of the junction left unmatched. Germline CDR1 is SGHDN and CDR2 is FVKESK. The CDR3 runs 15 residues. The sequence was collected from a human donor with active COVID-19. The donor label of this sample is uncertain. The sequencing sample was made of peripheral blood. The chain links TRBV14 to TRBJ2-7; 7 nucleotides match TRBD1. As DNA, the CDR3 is TGTGCCAGCAGCCAACTGGACAGGAGGAGCTACGAGCAGTACTTC. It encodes CASSQLDRRSYEQYF.